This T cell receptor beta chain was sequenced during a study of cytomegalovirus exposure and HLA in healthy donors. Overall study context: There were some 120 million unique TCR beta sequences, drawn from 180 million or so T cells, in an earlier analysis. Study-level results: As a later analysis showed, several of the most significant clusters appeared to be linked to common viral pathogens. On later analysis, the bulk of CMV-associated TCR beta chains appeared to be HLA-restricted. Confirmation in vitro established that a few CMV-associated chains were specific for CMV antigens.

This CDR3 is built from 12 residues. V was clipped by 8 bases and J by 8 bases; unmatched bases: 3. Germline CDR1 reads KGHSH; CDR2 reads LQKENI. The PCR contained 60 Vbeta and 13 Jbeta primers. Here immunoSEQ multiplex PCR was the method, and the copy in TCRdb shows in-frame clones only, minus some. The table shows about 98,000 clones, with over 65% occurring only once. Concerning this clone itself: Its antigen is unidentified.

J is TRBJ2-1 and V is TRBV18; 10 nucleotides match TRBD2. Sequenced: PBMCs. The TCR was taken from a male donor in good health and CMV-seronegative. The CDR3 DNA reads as TGTGCCAGCCGAAGCGGGAGGGATGAGCAGTTCTTC. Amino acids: CASRSGRDEQFF.